This passage covers 31 T cell receptor beta chains from one sample sequenced in a study of T cell changes during pregnancy in multiple sclerosis. The protocol was immunoSEQ multiplex PCR, while the TCRdb copy is restricted to in-frame clones and leaves out a portion. The profile covers about 73,000 clones, with approximately 92% appearing a single time and less than 3.5% taken by the ten largest. The material was peripheral blood, obtained in the third trimester of pregnancy. The receptor source for this set is a female donor in good health, enrolled as a control in a pregnancy study.

The table lists this clone with a few counts. The V gene is TRBV19, the J gene TRBJ1-5, with 9 bases lining up with TRBD1. With V trimmed by 3 bases and J by 2 bases, 5 bases remained unmatched. Germline assignment: CDR1 LNHDA and CDR2 SQIVND (reference sequence). The length of the CDR3 is 16 residues. The CDR3 reads CASSITGGDGNQPQHF. In nucleotides, the CDR3 is TGTGCCAGTAGTATCACAGGGGGCGATGGCAATCAGCCCCAGCATTTT.

The chain carries TRBV4-2 and TRBJ2-2; 8 bases are shared with TRBD2. From germline, CDR1 is LGHNA and CDR2 YNFKEQ. Unmatched junction bases numbered 5, after V lost 4 bases and J lost 1 base. This CDR3 is 16 amino acids long. The CDR3 spells CASSRALAGNTGELFF. CDR3 sequence (DNA): TGTGCCAGCAGCCGCGCGCTAGCGGGGAACACCGGGGAGCTGTTTTTT.

This chain links TRBV5-1 with TRBJ2-3; D unclear. The germline V and J ends were trimmed by 4 bases and 1 base, with 16 bases remaining between them. There are 16 residues in the CDR3. Germline loops: CDR1 SGHRS, CDR2 YFSETQ. The CDR3 is CASSPNYVAGTDTQYF. The CDR3 nucleotides are TGCGCCAGCAGCCCGAACTACGTAGCCGGCACAGATACGCAGTATTTT.

In this sample, this clone turned up once. V and J are TRBV4-2 and TRBJ2-3, with TRBD2 matching over 7 bases. The V gene end was trimmed by 4 bases and the J gene end by 1 base; junction bases not matched to a gene: 5. CDR1 is LGHNA, CDR2 YNFKEQ, per germline. The length of the CDR3 is 15 residues. The CDR3 loop is CASSPERGGTDTQYF. CDR3 bases: TGTGCCAGCAGCCCAGAACGGGGGGGCACAGATACGCAGTATTTT.

This sequence joins TRBV7-9 and TRBJ2-5; the D gene is possibly TRBD2 (6 bases). The CDR3 is 14 residues long. The germline gives CDR1 SEHNR, CDR2 FQNEAQ (reference sequence). Trimming cost V 1 base and J 5 bases, with 11 bases left between them. In DNA, the CDR3 is TGTGCCAGCAGCTTAGTCCTTGCGGGGGAGACCCAGTACTTC. Its translation: CASSLVLAGETQYF.

The chain uses TRBV6-1 and TRBJ2-1; D is perhaps TRBD1 (6 bases). Germline loops: CDR1 MNHNS, CDR2 SASEGT. V dropped 3 bases and J dropped 10 bases, with 16 bases sitting between them. This CDR3 region has 14 residues. The CDR3 loop reads CASSDTIGGREQFF. The CDR3 DNA follows: TGTGCCAGCAGTGATACCATTGGGGGCCGAGAGCAGTTCTTC.

The chain recombines TRBV4-1 with TRBJ2-1; TRBD2 matches 9 bases. The V gene's germline CDR1 is MGHRA and CDR2 YSYEKL. CDR3 size: 18 residues. Unmatched junction bases numbered 14, after V lost 3 bases and J lost 5 bases. CDR3 amino acids: CASSQYPDRREGHNEQFF. For the CDR3, the DNA is TGCGCCAGCAGCCAGTACCCAGACCGGCGGGAGGGCCACAATGAGCAGTTCTTC.

This clone has more than one count but fewer than ten. The chain joins TRBV2 to TRBJ2-7; possible D gene TRBD1, 5 bases. The germline gives CDR1 SNHLY, CDR2 FYNNEI. V lost 4 bases and J 1 base, leaving 8 bases between the germline ends. CDR3 length: 13 amino acids. CDR3 nucleotides: TGTGCCAGCAGTGCTTCAGGGTCCTACGAGCAGTACTTC. Translating gives CASSASGSYEQYF.

The chain couples TRBV5-4 to TRBJ1-1, with D maybe TRBD1 (6 bases). The germline V and J ends were trimmed by 2 bases and 4 bases, with 12 bases remaining between them. The CDR3 is 14 residues long. Per the germline V gene, CDR1 is SGHNT and CDR2 is YYREEE (reference sequence). The chain's CDR3 is CASSLQGTGTEAFF. The CDR3 bases are TGTGCCAGCAGCTTACAGGGAACCGGCACTGAAGCTTTCTTT.

This chain links TRBV5-1 with TRBJ2-2; maybe TRBD2 (6 bases). There are 16 residues in the CDR3. V was trimmed by 3 bases and J by 0 bases, leaving 12 bases between them. Germline assignment: CDR1 SGHRS and CDR2 YFSETQ. CDR3 coding DNA: TGCGCCAGCAGCTCGGGACTGGATACGAACACCGGGGAGCTGTTTTTT. This encodes CASSSGLDTNTGELFF.

This rearrangement joins TRBV6-5 to TRBJ2-1; 14 bases map to TRBD2. This CDR3 contains 15 residues. Germline CDR1 MNHEY, CDR2 SVGAGI. Trimming cost V 5 bases and J 8 bases; bases outside gene matches: 5. CDR3 nucleotides: TGTGCCAGCAGTCCCGGGACTAGCGGGAGCGATGAGCAGTTCTTC. Translated, it gives CASSPGTSGSDEQFF.

The rearrangement joins TRBV4-1 to TRBJ1-2; the D gene is possibly TRBD1 (6 bases). V was pared by 4 bases and J by 5 bases, with 20 bases between. The CDR3 covers 16 residues. Germline lookup yields CDR1 MGHRA and CDR2 YSYEKL. CDR3 sequence: CASSRGGGRMGYGYTF. The CDR3 nucleotides read TGCGCCAGCAGCCGGGGAGGGGGGCGCATGGGATATGGCTACACCTTC.

The gene calls are TRBV7-9 and TRBJ2-5, with TRBD2 matching 12 bases. Germline V lookup: CDR1 SEHNR, CDR2 FQNEAQ (reference sequence). This CDR3 has 16 residues. With V trimmed by 5 bases and J by 4 bases, 8 bases remained unmatched. The CDR3 region has the DNA TGTGCCAGCAGCCAACTCGGACTAGCGGGAAGAGAGACCCAGTACTTC. This encodes CASSQLGLAGRETQYF.

V is TRBV6-6 and J is TRBJ2-2; the D gene is possibly TRBD2 (5 bases). CDR3 length equals 13 residues. Germline lookup yields CDR1 MNHNY and CDR2 SVGAGI (reference sequence). Deletions cut 0 bases from V and 6 bases from J, with 5 bases between. The CDR3 DNA is TGTGCCAGCAGTTACTCGAGGGCCGGGGAGCTGTTTTTT. Its translation: CASSYSRAGELFF.

The genes are TRBV7-6 and TRBJ1-4; no firm D call. Germline V gives CDR1 SGHVS, CDR2 FNYEAQ. This CDR3 contains 15 residues. With 4 bases removed from V and 0 bases from J, the gap between germline ends came to 9 bases. CDR3 coding DNA: TGTGCCAGCAGCTCACTCTCCCCAACTAATGAAAAACTGTTTTTT. It translates to CASSSLSPTNEKLFF. Full variable domain (outside the CDR3, taken from reference TRBV7-6 and TRBJ1-4): GAGVSQSPRYKVTKRGQDVALRCDPISGHVSLYWYRQALGQGPEFLTYFNYEAQQDKSGLPNDRFSAERPEGSISTLTIQRTEQRDSAMYRCASSSLSPTNEKLFFGSGTQLSVL.

CDR3 sequence (DNA): TGTGCCAGCTCCCCCAACCGAGCTGGGGAGCTGTTTTTT. Its protein product is CASSPNRAGELFF. The chain is built from TRBV18 and TRBJ2-2; D gene unclear. Germline CDR1 KGHSH, CDR2 LQKENI. V shed 6 bases and J shed 8 bases, with 13 bases lying between them. The CDR3 totals 13 residues. Full variable domain (missing parts from reference TRBV18 and TRBJ2-2): NAGVMQNPRHLVRRRGQEARLRCSPMKGHSHVYWYRQLPEEGLKFMVYLQKENIIDESGMPKERFSAEFPKEGPSILRIQQVVRGDSAAYFCASSPNRAGELFFGEGSRLTVL.

The chain combines TRBV14 with TRBJ2-6; D unclear. The CDR3 contains 14 residues. Germline V gene lookup returns CDR1 SGHDN and CDR2 FVKESK. Trimming cost V 6 bases and J 0 bases, with 6 bases left between them. The CDR3 spells CASRKSSGANVLTF. CDR3 nucleotide sequence: TGTGCCAGCAGGAAGAGCTCTGGGGCCAACGTCCTGACTTTC.

The V gene is TRBV6-1, the J gene TRBJ1-5; 10 nucleotides line up with TRBD1. V was pared by 7 bases and J by 7 bases, with 10 bases of the junction left unmatched. CDR1 MNHNS and CDR2 SASEGT come from the germline V gene. The CDR3 totals 15 residues. As DNA, the CDR3 is TGTGCCAGCACTCTGGGACAGGGGATGGGGCAGCCCCAGCATTTT. Residues: CASTLGQGMGQPQHF.

The chain links TRBV19 to TRBJ2-7, with 7 bases identical to TRBD2. V lost 3 bases to trimming and J lost 7 bases; unmatched junction nucleotides: 3. Germline CDR1 and CDR2: LNHDA and SQIVND (reference sequence). The CDR3 extends over 12 amino acids. The CDR3 loop is CASSIGEGEQYF. The CDR3 DNA is TGTGCCAGTAGTATTGGGGAGGGGGAGCAGTACTTC.

The V call is TRBV11-2, the J call TRBJ1-4, with TRBD1 matching 7 bases. The length of the CDR3 is 15 residues. The germline V gene has CDR1 SGHAT and CDR2 FQNNGV. V shed 4 bases, J shed 5 bases, and the junction held 7 bases outside the gene matches. CDR3 loop: CASSWGTGQNEKLFF. In DNA form, the CDR3 reads TGTGCCAGCAGCTGGGGGACGGGACAGAATGAAAAACTGTTTTTT.

The sample holds one count of this clone. The rearrangement links TRBV2 to TRBJ2-3; the match to TRBD2 covers 7 bases. The CDR3 covers 14 residues. Trimming took 3 bases from V and 6 from J; bases not matched to a gene: 6. Germline values: CDR1 SNHLY, CDR2 FYNNEI. CDR3 sequence reads: CASSDSTSPDTQYF. In nucleotides, the CDR3 is TGTGCCAGCAGTGATTCGACTAGCCCCGATACGCAGTATTTT.

This chain uses TRBV7-9 with TRBJ1-2, with D maybe TRBD1 (5 bases). Trimming stripped 5 bases from V and 4 bases from J, with 17 bases between. This CDR3 comprises 15 residues. CDR1 is SEHNR, CDR2 FQNEAQ, per germline (reference sequence). The CDR3: CASSIPYTGTYGYTF. CDR3 DNA: TGTGCCAGCAGCATACCATACACAGGAACCTATGGCTACACCTTC.

The J gene is TRBJ1-5, the V gene TRBV19, with D maybe TRBD1 (5 bases). This CDR3 region has 16 residues. The germline V gene encodes CDR1 LNHDA and CDR2 SQIVND (reference sequence). The V gene lost 9 bases and the J gene lost 0 bases, with 18 bases spanning the gap. CDR3 sequence reads: CASSPRGTYSNQPQHF. In nucleotides, the CDR3 is TGTGCCAGCAGCCCTAGAGGGACTTATAGCAATCAGCCCCAGCATTTT. The whole variable domain, filled in from reference TRBV19 and TRBJ1-5, reads DGGITQSPKYLFRKEGQNVTLSCEQNLNHDAMYWYRQDPGQGLRLIYYSQIVNDFQKGDIAEGYSVSREKKESFPLTVTSAQKNPTAFYLCASSPRGTYSNQPQHFGDGTRLSIL.

The rearrangement joins TRBV2 to TRBJ2-7; tentatively, D is TRBD2 (5 bases). This CDR3 region has 13 residues. Germline V CDR1 and CDR2: SNHLY, FYNNEI. V was trimmed by 1 base and J by 7 bases, leaving 11 bases between them. CDR3 nucleotide sequence: TGTGCCAGCAGTGAAGTGGCAGGCGGGGAGCAGTACTTC. This sequence encodes CASSEVAGGEQYF.

The chain combines TRBV5-6 with TRBJ2-2; the match to TRBD2 covers 13 bases. CDR3 length: 16 residues. Germline V gives CDR1 SGHDT, CDR2 YYEEEE. J lost 8 bases, V lost 2 bases, and 6 bases had no gene match. The CDR3 sequence is CASSLRLAGGSGELFF. As DNA, the CDR3 is TGTGCCAGCAGCTTACGACTAGCGGGAGGTTCTGGGGAGCTGTTTTTT.

The chain combines TRBV4-2 with TRBJ1-3; no firm D call. This CDR3 has 11 amino acids. CDR1 is LGHNA and CDR2 is YNFKEQ in the germline V gene. V lost 4 bases and J lost 7, with 5 bases in between. The CDR3 DNA follows: TGTGCCAGCAGCCCCGGGAACACCATATATTTT. Translated, it gives CASSPGNTIYF.

The chain carries TRBV4-2 and TRBJ1-5; no clear D. V lost 2 bases, J lost 0 bases, and 11 bases lay in between. The CDR3 is 16 residues long. Germline CDR1 is LGHNA and CDR2 is YNFKEQ. CDR3 amino acids: CASSQTAVYSNQPQHF. The CDR3 DNA follows: TGTGCCAGCAGCCAAACAGCCGTCTATAGCAATCAGCCCCAGCATTTT.

The rearrangement joins TRBV19 to TRBJ2-3; TRBD2 is a possible D gene (5 bases). The CDR3 covers 13 residues. V lost 8 bases and J lost 10, with 19 bases in between. The germline V gene has CDR1 LNHDA and CDR2 SQIVND (reference sequence). This CDR3 is CASGPYRDEAQYF. The DNA of the CDR3 is TGTGCCAGTGGGCCTTACCGGGATGAAGCGCAGTATTTT.

The chain is built from TRBV7-3 and TRBJ2-7; 8 positions agree with TRBD1. The V gene end was trimmed by 3 bases and the J gene end by 3 bases; junction bases not matched to a gene: 4. CDR3 length: 14 amino acids. Germline-derived CDR1 and CDR2 are SGHTA and FQGTGA. CDR3 nucleotide sequence: TGTGCCAGCAGCTTTGGACAGGGACTCTACGAGCAGTACTTC. Translating gives CASSFGQGLYEQYF.

This rearrangement joins TRBV11-2 to TRBJ1-3; 7 bases align to TRBD1. There are 16 residues in the CDR3. V lost 5 bases and J lost 0; bases outside the gene matches: 7. Germline loops: CDR1 SGHAT, CDR2 FQNNGV. The CDR3 is CASSIDRAFSGNTIYF. The CDR3 DNA follows: TGTGCCAGCAGCATCGACAGGGCCTTCTCTGGAAACACCATATATTTT. The full variable domain, its missing parts supplied by reference TRBV11-2 and TRBJ1-3, is EAGVAQSPRYKIIEKRQSVAFWCNPISGHATLYWYQQILGQGPKLLIQFQNNGVVDDSQLPKDRFSAERLKGVDSTLKIQPAKLEDSAVYLCASSIDRAFSGNTIYFGEGSWLTVV.

CDR3 amino acids: CASSSPWDRALGSPLHF. DNA of the CDR3: TGTGCCAGCAGTAGTCCCTGGGACAGGGCCTTGGGTTCACCCCTCCACTTT. The genes are TRBV28 and TRBJ1-6, with TRBD1 matching 9 bases. The CDR3 runs to 17 residues. V shed 5 bases and J 9 bases; nucleotides not matched to a gene: 14. The germline gives CDR1 MDHEN, CDR2 SYDVKM.